The sequence of this TCR beta chain was determined in a study of shared clonotypes between healthy human individuals. About the study: Researchers drew samples from two women and a few men aged 18 to 49.

General study findings and limits: Donor scarcity curtailed the genetic and exposure-history diversity represented herein.

In regard to this clone: Its antigen is not identified.

Profiled with immunoSEQ multiplex PCR; TCRdb holds only in-frame clones, not every one. The table has over 2 million clones, around 95% seen once. The germline V gene has CDR1 SEHNR and CDR2 FQNEAQ (reference sequence). The CDR3 length is 17 residues. Germline trimming cut 2 bases from V and 5 bases from J; bases unmatched to any gene: 8. Material for sequencing was naive CD4+ T cells sorted from blood. The sample's subset: CD45RA+ positively selected. The chain uses TRBV7-9 and TRBJ2-5; 13 bases fit TRBD2. The receptor was derived from a man aged 18 to 29 in good health. CDR3 sequence: CASSLRSGLAGWETQYF. In DNA form, the CDR3 reads TGTGCCAGCAGCTTAAGATCGGGACTAGCGGGATGGGAGACCCAGTACTTC.